There are many counts of the clone carrying this T cell receptor beta chain. This CDR3 contains 14 residues. Germline-derived CDR1 and CDR2 are DFQATT and SNEGSKA (reference sequence). V was shortened by 4 bases and J by 0 bases, with 9 bases between the two germline ends. Unique molecular identifiers were used in preparing the TCRbeta library. One entry per CDR3 protein, called by TCRdb with MiXCR from the PCR reads. The sample holds roughly 100,000 distinct CDR3 sequences, roughly 7.7% seen once. This sample is drawn from a study of T-cell reconstitution after alpha-beta-depleted transplantation in children.

The chain combines TRBV20-1 with TRBJ2-2, with D possibly matching TRBD2 (5 bases). This clonotype originated in a human donor who donated a stem cell graft to a child with congenital amegakaryocytic thrombocytopenia. The sample here was PBMCs from the stem cell graft donor, taken from the stem cell graft. The CDR3 nucleotides read TGCAGTGCTATCCGGGGAGCGAACACCGGGGAGCTGTTTTTT. Its protein is CSAIRGANTGELFF.